The present T cell receptor beta chain was sequenced within a study of T cell changes during pregnancy in multiple sclerosis. Germline V gene data show CDR1 as SGHAT and CDR2 as FQNNGV. The CDR3 has 11 residues. TCRdb's copy holds only in-frame clones and misses some; the assay was immunoSEQ multiplex PCR. The sample has about 72,000 clones; 91% are singletons. A word on this clone: At one end, the junction sequence differs from germline, possibly due to a read error.

The sequenced sample was peripheral blood, obtained in the third trimester of pregnancy. V gene TRBV11-2 combines with J gene TRBJ1-1; D is perhaps TRBD1 (5 bases). This clonotype originated in a female donor in good health, enrolled as a control in a pregnancy study. The CDR3 loop is CASSLGGEGIF. DNA of the CDR3: TGTGCCAGCAGCCTTGGGGGGGAGGGGATCTTT.